The 19 T cell receptor beta chains below all came from one sample that was sequenced in a study of OX40 agonist ivuxolimab in advanced cancers. Profiling relied on immunoSEQ multiplex PCR, and the TCRdb table lists in-frame clones only, not all of them. The sample carries some 50,000 clones, 65% to 90% recorded once. The sample in question was CD4+ or CD8+ T cells sorted from blood, obtained in a trial of the OX40 agonist ivuxolimab. All receptors derive from an adult with an advanced solid tumor such as melanoma, head and neck, liver or kidney cancer.

This clone has more than one count but fewer than ten. This sequence joins TRBV6-5 and TRBJ1-6, with D unresolved. Looked up from germline, CDR1 is MNHEY and CDR2 is SVGAGI. The CDR3 is 11 residues long. Trimming pared 8 bases from V and 7 bases from J, leaving 6 bases between. CDR3 region: CASGVNSPLHF. DNA for the CDR3: TGTGCCAGCGGGGTCAATTCACCCCTCCACTTT.

The rearrangement joins TRBV2 to TRBJ2-2, with 9 bases identical to TRBD2. Per germline, CDR1 SNHLY and CDR2 FYNNEI. The CDR3 loop spans 15 amino acids. Unmatched junction bases numbered 5, after V lost 4 bases and J lost 5 bases. CDR3 protein: CASSVFSGGTGELFF. The DNA of the CDR3 is TGTGCCAGCAGTGTATTTAGCGGGGGAACCGGGGAGCTGTTTTTT.

V is TRBV6-6 and J is TRBJ2-7; TRBD1 is a possible D gene (6 bases). Trimming shortened V by 5 bases and J by 2 bases, and 16 bases separated the two germline ends. The germline V gene has CDR1 MNHNY and CDR2 SVGAGI (reference sequence). The CDR3 has 15 amino acids. The chain's CDR3 is CASSPRGVFPYEQYF. The CDR3 DNA is TGTGCCAGCAGTCCCAGGGGAGTTTTCCCCTACGAGCAGTACTTC.

This clone has just a few counts. This chain links TRBV5-1 with TRBJ2-2, with D maybe TRBD1 (6 bases). The ends were cut back, 2 bases at V and 7 bases at J, with 12 bases in the middle. CDR1 is SGHRS, CDR2 YFSETQ, per germline. The CDR3 extends over 14 amino acids. In nucleotides, the CDR3 is TGCGCCAGCAGCTTATGGGACACCGACGGGGAGCTGTTTTTT. Its protein is CASSLWDTDGELFF.

The sample holds one count of this clone. The V call is TRBV4-2, the J call TRBJ1-1; TRBD1 might be the D (5 bases). CDR1 LGHNA and CDR2 YNFKEQ come from the germline V gene. The CDR3 sequence is 14 residues long. The V end lost 0 bases, the J end lost 5 bases, and 10 bases lay between the germline ends. The CDR3 protein is CASSQDHGGTEAFF. The CDR3, as DNA: TGTGCCAGCAGCCAAGATCACGGGGGAACTGAAGCTTTCTTT.

The rearrangement uses TRBV7-3 and TRBJ1-3, with 7 positions matching TRBD1. The V and J ends lost 5 bases and 4 bases, in that order; junction bases with no gene match: 5. The CDR3 covers 14 residues. Germline V gene lookup returns CDR1 SGHTA and CDR2 FQGTGA. The CDR3 region is CASSPGTAGNTIYF. For the CDR3, the DNA is TGTGCCAGCAGCCCTGGGACAGCCGGAAACACCATATATTTT.

Only one count was recorded for this clone. This chain uses TRBV7-2 with TRBJ1-1, with TRBD1 identical over 7 bases. There are 16 residues in the CDR3. The V and J ends lost 2 bases and 1 base, in that order; junction bases with no gene match: 7. Germline CDR1 and CDR2: SGHTA and FQGNSA. CDR3 loop: CASSLMRGQRNTEAFF. CDR3 nucleotides: TGTGCCAGCAGCTTAATGAGGGGACAGAGGAACACTGAAGCTTTCTTT.

CDR3 in DNA: TGCAGCGCGTTGATAGATACGCAGTATTTT. Protein product: CSALIDTQYF. The chain has TRBV29-1 and TRBJ2-3, with D hard to call. The CDR3 extends over 10 amino acids. From germline, CDR1 is SQVTM and CDR2 ANQGSEA. V lost 7 bases and J 5 bases, leaving 7 bases between the germline ends.

The chain combines TRBV7-9 with TRBJ2-5; 9 positions agree with TRBD2. The CDR3 sequence is 16 residues long. Trimming took 2 bases from V and 5 from J; bases not matched to a gene: 9. Germline V gives CDR1 SEHNR, CDR2 FQNEAQ (reference sequence). The DNA for the CDR3 is TGTGCCAGCAGCTTAACGGGGGGACTAGCACGTGAGACCCAGTACTTC. Protein product: CASSLTGGLARETQYF.

This clone was picked up a small number of times. V is TRBV6-5 and J is TRBJ1-5, with TRBD1 as a possible D gene (5 bases). Per the germline V gene, CDR1 is MNHEY and CDR2 is SVGAGI. V was cut by 5 bases and J by 9 bases, with 14 bases left in between. The CDR3 consists of 13 residues. CDR3 in amino acids: CASSAAGKVPQHF. Written as DNA, the CDR3 is TGTGCCAGCAGTGCCGCAGGGAAGGTGCCCCAGCATTTT.

The chain employs TRBV7-2 and TRBJ1-1; possibly TRBD1 for D (5 bases). CDR1 and CDR2 from the germline V gene are SGHTA and FQGNSA. The V and J ends lost 6 bases and 5 bases respectively, with 13 bases between them. The CDR3 extends over 13 amino acids. The CDR3 DNA reads TGTGCCAGCAGGGGGGGATTTGGGACTGAAGCTTTCTTT. It encodes CASRGGFGTEAFF.

V usage is TRBV19 and J usage is TRBJ2-3; D perhaps matches TRBD2 (5 bases). Trimming stripped 1 base from V and 2 bases from J, with 10 bases between. CDR3 length: 15 amino acids. In germline, CDR1 is LNHDA, CDR2 SQIVND (reference sequence). CDR3 coding DNA: TGTGCCAGTAGTATAGTAGAGGGTTCCACAGATACGCAGTATTTT. It yields the protein CASSIVEGSTDTQYF.

V is TRBV11-2 and J is TRBJ1-2, with D unresolved. This CDR3 region has 14 residues. The germline V gene has CDR1 SGHAT and CDR2 FQNNGV. Trimming shortened V by 4 bases and J by 4 bases, and 13 bases separated the two germline ends. The CDR3 DNA reads as TGTGCCAGCAGCTCTTATCTGCAGCCCTATGGCTACACCTTC. Protein: CASSSYLQPYGYTF.

The CDR3 loop is CASSIAGWGQGTQPQHF. The CDR3 coding sequence is TGTGCCAGTAGTATAGCTGGGTGGGGACAGGGGACGCAGCCCCAGCATTTT. V and J are TRBV19 and TRBJ1-5, with 10 bases matching TRBD1. Trimming cost V 1 base and J 7 bases; bases outside gene matches: 10. This CDR3 is 17 amino acids long. Germline V gives CDR1 LNHDA, CDR2 SQIVND (reference sequence).

This clone was seen only once. The V gene is TRBV5-1, the J gene TRBJ1-5; D possibly corresponds to TRBD1 (5 bases). Germline V lookup: CDR1 SGHRS, CDR2 YFSETQ. The CDR3 length is 16 residues. Trimming removed 4 bases from V and 0 bases from J, with 14 bases in between. CDR3 loop: CASSRKEGPSNQPQHF. The CDR3 DNA reads TGCGCCAGCAGCCGGAAGGAGGGACCTAGCAATCAGCCCCAGCATTTT.

The CDR3 is CARRPEGQPNGYTF. The CDR3, as DNA: TGTGCCAGAAGGCCCGAGGGACAGCCTAATGGCTACACCTTC. The chain joins TRBV4-2 to TRBJ1-2; 7 nucleotides match TRBD1. The CDR3 length is 14 residues. With V trimmed by 9 bases and J by 6 bases, 13 bases remained unmatched. The germline gives CDR1 LGHNA, CDR2 YNFKEQ.

J is TRBJ1-6 and V is TRBV28; no firm D call. Trimming took 2 bases from V and 2 from J, leaving 4 bases between them. CDR1 MDHEN and CDR2 SYDVKM come from the germline V gene. This CDR3 is built from 14 residues. The CDR3 region is CASSLSPYNSPLHF. The CDR3 region has the DNA TGTGCCAGCAGTTTAAGTCCCTATAATTCACCCCTCCACTTT.

The J gene is TRBJ1-1, the V gene TRBV7-2; D is uncertain. This CDR3 comprises 14 residues. Germline CDR1 is SGHTA and CDR2 is FQGNSA. Trimming stripped 1 base from V and 8 bases from J, with 14 bases between. Here the CDR3 reads CASSLGAGFGEAFF. As DNA, the CDR3 is TGTGCCAGCAGCTTAGGGGCAGGTTTTGGGGAAGCTTTCTTT.

This chain connects TRBV11-2 to TRBJ2-7; D is ambiguous. The V end lost 3 bases, the J end lost 4 bases, and 7 bases lay between the germline ends. Germline V gives CDR1 SGHAT, CDR2 FQNNGV. CDR3 length: 12 amino acids. CDR3 region: CASSFLGYEQYF. Written as DNA, the CDR3 is TGTGCCAGCAGCTTTTTAGGTTACGAGCAGTACTTC.